These 27 T cell receptor beta chains were all obtained from the same sample, sequenced in a study of a mutant IDH1 vaccine in newly diagnosed glioma (dated by TCRdb to about 2021). The sample's time point label is to be understood as: week 11, during vaccination. Each vaccine dose was 300 ug of a 20-mer mutant IDH1 peptide in Montanide, given subcutaneously with topical imiquimod. These TCRs' antigens remain unknown. Library method: the immunoSEQ multiplex PCR assay. As stored in TCRdb, this immuneACCESS dataset retains in-frame rearrangements with V and J assigned. A fraction of the clones does not appear; measured against another copy, unresolved V genes explain less than half of the discrepancy, and the remainder lacks a known reason. The table for this sample lists about 40,000 clones; 84% of them were counted only once. Jointly, the top ten make up 2% to 2.5% of the sample. The sample in question was PBMCs, obtained from a glioma patient whose treatment included an IDH1 peptide vaccine. The source is a man aged 40-49 years with glioma.

CDR3 bases: TGCGCCAGCAGCTGGCAAGGTTTCGCAGATACGCAGTATTTT. It codes for CASSWQGFADTQYF. The chain uses TRBV5-1 and TRBJ2-3, with D unclear. Trimming removed 3 bases from V and 4 bases from J, with 12 bases in between. This CDR3 region has 14 residues. Germline V CDR1 and CDR2: SGHRS, YFSETQ.

The chain has TRBV7-8 and TRBJ2-7, with a weak D call TRBD1 (6 bases). Trimming removed 2 bases at V and 0 bases at J, with 14 bases between. Per the germline V gene, CDR1 is SGHVS and CDR2 is FQNEAQ. The CDR3 length is 16 residues. CDR3: CASSLPPQGGSYEQYF. In DNA, the CDR3 is TGTGCCAGCAGCTTACCACCACAGGGCGGCTCCTACGAGCAGTACTTC.

The V and J genes are TRBV27 and TRBJ2-1; tentatively, D is TRBD2 (7 bases). There are 16 residues in the CDR3. Germline-derived CDR1 and CDR2 are MNHEY and SMNVEV (reference sequence). The ends were cut back, 6 bases at V and 5 bases at J, with 20 bases in the middle. CDR3 sequence (DNA): TGTGCCAGCAGCTTAGGAAGGGGGAGGGCCCACAATGAGCAGTTCTTC. Translating it yields CASSLGRGRAHNEQFF.

The chain has TRBV6-5 and TRBJ2-1, with no clear D. This CDR3 has 13 residues. V was trimmed by 4 bases and J by 5 bases, leaving 9 bases between them. The germline V gene encodes CDR1 MNHEY and CDR2 SVGAGI. The CDR3, as DNA: TGTGCCAGCAGTTGGGCGAAAAACAATGAGCAGTTCTTC. It codes for CASSWAKNNEQFF.

The chain recombines TRBV14 with TRBJ2-3; 9 positions agree with TRBD2. The germline V gene encodes CDR1 SGHDN and CDR2 FVKESK. This CDR3 comprises 17 residues. J lost 6 bases, V lost 0 bases, and 10 bases had no gene match. This CDR3 is CASSQDRSGRRRDTQYF. CDR3 nucleotide sequence: TGTGCCAGCAGCCAAGACCGGAGCGGGAGGAGAAGGGATACGCAGTATTTT.

The rearrangement links TRBV6-6 to TRBJ2-5; D call uncertain. Trimming pared 10 bases from V and 3 bases from J, leaving 9 bases between. This CDR3 contains 11 residues. Germline V gene data show CDR1 as MNHNY and CDR2 as SVGAGI (reference sequence). This CDR3 is CATRLEETQYF. Here the CDR3 DNA reads TGTGCCACTCGACTGGAAGAGACCCAGTACTTC.

The chain has TRBV6-1 and TRBJ1-2; 7 bases align to TRBD1. Trimming took 4 bases from V and 1 from J; bases not matched to a gene: 6. The CDR3 extends over 15 amino acids. The germline gives CDR1 MNHNS, CDR2 SASEGT. The CDR3 nucleotides read TGTGCCAGCAGTGTTCAGGGGGGGGGTAACTATGGCTACACCTTC. Residues: CASSVQGGGNYGYTF.

The rearrangement joins TRBV7-3 to TRBJ2-7, with 7 bases lining up with TRBD2. The CDR3 extends over 17 amino acids. Germline V lookup: CDR1 SGHTA, CDR2 FQGTGA. V gave up 4 bases and J gave up 3 bases; unmatched junction bases: 15. This CDR3 reads CASSSRIGAGSGYEQYF. Written as DNA, the CDR3 is TGTGCCAGCAGCTCCCGTATTGGAGCGGGATCGGGCTACGAGCAGTACTTC.

This chain connects TRBV7-8 to TRBJ2-3, with 13 bases that match TRBD2. The trim removed 6 bases at V and 5 bases at J, leaving 8 bases unmatched. Germline CDR1 and CDR2: SGHVS and FQNEAQ. The CDR3 has 16 amino acids. CDR3 loop: CASRTGLAGAGDTQYF. For the CDR3, the DNA is TGTGCCAGCAGGACAGGACTAGCGGGAGCTGGAGATACGCAGTATTTT.

The chain links TRBV18 to TRBJ2-7, with a weak D call TRBD1 (6 bases). The CDR3 consists of 15 residues. The germline CDR1 and CDR2 sequences are KGHSH and LQKENI. V was clipped by 0 bases and J by 4 bases, with 13 bases between them. CDR3 residues: CASSPPGAGEYEQYF. CDR3 sequence (DNA): TGTGCCAGCTCACCACCCGGGGCAGGGGAGTACGAGCAGTACTTC.

This chain uses TRBV7-2 with TRBJ2-6; D not resolved. V shed 4 bases and J shed 0 bases, with 7 bases lying between them. Germline assignment: CDR1 SGHTA and CDR2 FQGNSA. The CDR3 totals 15 residues. Written as DNA, the CDR3 is TGTGCCAGCAGCTCGACACCCTCTGGGGCCAACGTCCTGACTTTC. Amino acids: CASSSTPSGANVLTF. Complete variable domain (other parts from reference TRBV7-2 and TRBJ2-6): GAGVSQSPSNKVTEKGKDVELRCDPISGHTALYWYRQSLGQGLEFLIYFQGNSAPDKSGLPSDRFSAERTGGSVSTLTIQRTQQEDSAVYLCASSSTPSGANVLTFGAGSRLTVL.

The chain carries TRBV6-5 and TRBJ2-7; TRBD2 matches 10 bases. The V and J ends lost 11 bases and 6 bases, in that order; junction bases with no gene match: 10. The CDR3 sequence is 13 residues long. Per the germline V gene, CDR1 is MNHEY and CDR2 is SVGAGI. This CDR3 reads CAGEGLAGAEQYF. Written as DNA, the CDR3 is TGTGCCGGGGAAGGGCTAGCGGGAGCCGAGCAGTACTTC.

The chain recombines TRBV5-5 with TRBJ2-7; 8 nucleotides line up with TRBD1. This CDR3 has 14 residues. With V trimmed by 4 bases and J by 6 bases, 9 bases remained unmatched. CDR1 and CDR2 from the germline V gene are SGHKS and YYEKEE (reference sequence). The CDR3 region has the DNA TGTGCCAGCAGCACTGGGACAGGACCCTCCGAGCAGTACTTC. This gives the protein CASSTGTGPSEQYF.

This chain connects TRBV19 to TRBJ1-2; TRBD1 aligns across 8 bases. J gave up 7 bases and V 6 bases, and 10 bases lay outside the gene matches. The CDR3 sequence is 14 residues long. Germline CDR1 reads LNHDA; CDR2 reads SQIVND (reference sequence). CDR3 region: CASRPTGGRFGYTF. DNA of the CDR3: TGTGCCAGTAGACCCACAGGGGGAAGGTTTGGCTACACCTTC.

This rearrangement joins TRBV15 to TRBJ2-2; D uncertain. The CDR3 runs to 15 residues. Trimming removed 0 bases at V and 7 bases at J, with 12 bases between. CDR1 LNHNV and CDR2 YYDKDF come from the germline V gene (reference sequence). CDR3 DNA: TGTGCCACCAGCAGAGATCTCCCGGGCGACGGGGAGCTGTTTTTT. Its protein product is CATSRDLPGDGELFF.

This chain joins TRBV29-1 and TRBJ1-4; TRBD1 agrees at 7 bases. Germline V gene lookup returns CDR1 SQVTM and CDR2 ANQGSEA. Trimming took 1 base from V and 6 from J; bases not matched to a gene: 2. This CDR3 has 13 residues. Here the CDR3 DNA reads TGCAGCGTTGAAGGGCAGGGGGATGAAAAACTGTTTTTT. Translating gives CSVEGQGDEKLFF.

The V call is TRBV4-1, the J call TRBJ1-4; no clear D gene. CDR3 length: 14 residues. CDR1 is MGHRA and CDR2 is YSYEKL in the germline V gene. Trimming cost V 4 bases and J 0 bases, with 6 bases left between them. CDR3 sequence: CASSPDPTNEKLFF. The CDR3 nucleotides read TGCGCCAGCAGCCCTGACCCAACTAATGAAAAACTGTTTTTT.

The rearrangement uses TRBV14 and TRBJ1-4; the D is unclear. CDR1 and CDR2 from the germline V gene are SGHDN and FVKESK. The CDR3 sequence is 12 residues long. The V end lost 1 base, the J end lost 10 bases, and 7 bases lay between the germline ends. DNA for the CDR3: TGTGCCAGCAGCCAAGGGTCGGGAAAACTGTTTTTT. Its protein product is CASSQGSGKLFF.

There are a few counts of this clone. V gene TRBV19 combines with J gene TRBJ1-2; D is unresolved. Germline V CDR1 and CDR2: LNHDA, SQIVND (reference sequence). Between the trimmed V and J ends, which lost 3 bases and 5 bases, there was a span of 7 bases. The CDR3 consists of 12 residues. The CDR3 region has the DNA TGTGCCAGTAGTATTACAGTATATGGCTACACCTTC. Protein sequence: CASSITVYGYTF.

The V and J genes are TRBV5-4 and TRBJ1-4; D is undetermined. The V end lost 4 bases, the J end lost 5 bases, and 9 bases lay between the germline ends. CDR1 and CDR2 from the germline V gene are SGHNT and YYREEE (reference sequence). There are 13 residues in the CDR3. The DNA for the CDR3 is TGTGCCAGCAGCGTCGACACCAATGAAAAACTGTTTTTT. Translated: CASSVDTNEKLFF.

The chain joins TRBV10-3 to TRBJ2-1, with D possibly TRBD2 on 6 matching bases. This CDR3 contains 15 residues. Trimming took off 4 bases at V and 2 bases at J, with 12 bases between the two ends. Germline-derived CDR1 and CDR2 are ENHRY and SYGVKD. The CDR3 is CAISARENTYNEQFF. The DNA for the CDR3 is TGTGCCATCAGTGCCCGGGAGAACACCTACAATGAGCAGTTCTTC.

The gene calls are TRBV27 and TRBJ2-1; 8 bases map to TRBD1. CDR1 MNHEY and CDR2 SMNVEV come from the germline V gene (reference sequence). The ends lost 5 bases at V and 3 bases at J; junction bases unmatched: 12. The CDR3 has 17 amino acids. The CDR3 protein is CASSPTLQGAVYNEQFF. The CDR3 DNA sequence: TGTGCCAGCAGTCCCACACTTCAGGGGGCAGTCTACAATGAGCAGTTCTTC.

This chain uses TRBV6-1 with TRBJ1-3, with TRBD1 as a possible D gene (5 bases). The CDR3 is made up of 14 amino acids. The germline V gene has CDR1 MNHNS and CDR2 SASEGT. Trimming removed 0 bases at V and 4 bases at J, with 7 bases between. CDR3: CASSEARQGNTIYF. The DNA for the CDR3 is TGTGCCAGCAGTGAAGCAAGACAGGGAAACACCATATATTTT.

This clone was counted a few times. CDR3 sequence reads: CASNPAGNNEQFF. The CDR3, as DNA: TGTGCCAGCAACCCAGCGGGTAACAATGAGCAGTTCTTC. The chain employs TRBV9 and TRBJ2-1; maybe TRBD2 (6 bases). This CDR3 has 13 amino acids. Germline CDR1 is SGDLS and CDR2 is YYNGEE. Trimming took off 6 bases at V and 5 bases at J, with 12 bases between the two ends. Full variable domain (outside the CDR3, taken from reference TRBV9 and TRBJ2-1): DSGVTQTPKHLITATGQRVTLRCSPRSGDLSVYWYQQSLDQGLQFLIQYYNGEERAKGNILERFSAQQFPDLHSELNLSSLELGDSALYFCASNPAGNNEQFFGPGTRLTVL.

This chain joins TRBV19 and TRBJ2-5; tentative D call: TRBD2 (5 bases). The V gene's germline CDR1 is LNHDA and CDR2 SQIVND (reference sequence). Trimming took off 5 bases at V and 4 bases at J, with 17 bases between the two ends. This CDR3 has 15 residues. The CDR3 nucleotides are TGTGCCAGTAGTTTCATGGCTAGCAGTATAGAGACCCAGTACTTC. This gives the protein CASSFMASSIETQYF.

This chain joins TRBV4-1 and TRBJ2-7; weak D call: TRBD2 (6 bases). Trimming left V 0 bases short and J 2 bases short, with 11 bases between. The CDR3 is made up of 15 amino acids. The germline CDR1 and CDR2 sequences are MGHRA and YSYEKL. The CDR3 nucleotides are TGCGCCAGCAGCCAAGAGTTTAGCGGACCCTACGAGCAGTACTTC. This sequence encodes CASSQEFSGPYEQYF.

This clone was picked up one time. CDR3 nucleotides: TGTGCCAGCAGCCCGATGACTTATGGCTACACCTTC. Translated: CASSPMTYGYTF. This chain connects TRBV7-2 to TRBJ1-2; unclear D gene. The CDR3 totals 12 residues. Germline CDR1 and CDR2: SGHTA and FQGNSA. The V end was cut by 5 bases, the J end by 5 bases, with 9 bases between.